A selection of T cell receptor beta chains follows, all from one sample in a study of T-cell memory formation after mild COVID-19. From the 5' RACE reads, TCRdb called clonotypes with MiXCR, one entry per CDR3 protein. The sample shows approximately 480,000 distinct CDR3 sequences, roughly 18% of them seen only once. Material: PBMCs or a T cell subset sorted from them (not recorded which). These TCRs come from an adult woman who had mild COVID-19 (a few samples of this study predate the infection). Cell type and time point are not known. Each CDR3 is given with its conserved first and last residue. The order of the fields is V gene, J gene, clone size, D gene, CDR3 protein, CDR3 DNA. D genes are given only for firm matches. A clone size is listed for some rows: how often the clone was seen (once, few, many), or a class if it is expanded.

TRBV7-2	TRBJ1-1	.	TRBD1	CASSGAGQGGTFSTEAFF	TGTGCCAGCAGCGGGGCGGGACAGGGGGGGACTTTTAGCACTGAAGCTTTCTTT
TRBV6-2/TRBV6-3	TRBJ2-2	.	.	CASSYGPQNTGELFF	TGTGCCAGCAGTTACGGGCCACAGAACACCGGGGAGCTGTTTTTT
TRBV14	TRBJ2-7	many	.	CASSQGLLAGPYEQYF	TGTGCCAGCAGCCAAGGATTGCTAGCCGGTCCCTACGAGCAGTACTTC
TRBV5-5	TRBJ2-4	.	TRBD1	CASHKTGGENIQYF	TGTGCCAGTCACAAAACAGGGGGCGAAAACATTCAGTACTTC
TRBV3-1	TRBJ2-5	few	TRBD2	CASSQLAGAPETQYF	TGTGCCAGCAGCCAGCTAGCGGGGGCCCCGGAGACCCAGTACTTC
TRBV5-1	TRBJ2-1	many	TRBD2	CASSLDGGAHNSYNEQFF	TGCGCCAGCAGCTTGGACGGGGGGGCCCATAACTCCTACAATGAGCAGTTCTTC
TRBV3-1	TRBJ2-7	.	TRBD1	CASSRGTGGEYEQYF	TGTGCCAGCAGCCGGGGGACAGGGGGCGAGTACGAGCAGTACTTC
TRBV19	TRBJ1-1	.	.	CASSASMNTEAFF	TGTGCCAGTAGTGCTTCGATGAACACTGAAGCTTTCTTT
TRBV19	TRBJ1-5	few	.	CASSPSPRAQHF	TGTGCCAGTAGTCCCTCCCCTCGGGCCCAGCATTTT
TRBV12-3/TRBV12-4	TRBJ2-7	.	.	CASSPRRGDYEQYF	TGTGCCAGCAGCCCGAGACGCGGGGATTACGAGCAGTACTTC
TRBV9	TRBJ2-7	.	.	CASSVGLGKSPDEQYF	TGTGCCAGCAGCGTAGGTCTGGGGAAAAGCCCCGACGAGCAGTACTTC
TRBV5-1	TRBJ2-1	.	TRBD2	CASSSARGGLAAYNEQFF	TGCGCCAGCAGCTCGGCTCGGGGGGGACTAGCGGCCTACAATGAGCAGTTCTTC
TRBV13	TRBJ1-2	.	.	CASSLHADLTYGYTF	TGTGCCAGCAGCTTACACGCAGACTTGACCTATGGCTACACCTTC
TRBV5-1	TRBJ2-1	few	TRBD2	CASSLGSGGPDEQFF	TGCGCCAGCAGCTTGGGGTCGGGAGGGCCCGATGAGCAGTTCTTC
TRBV7-9	TRBJ2-2	.	TRBD2	CASSLGLAGGPRNTGELFF	TGTGCCAGCAGCTTAGGACTAGCGGGAGGGCCAAGGAACACCGGGGAGCTGTTTTTT
TRBV7-2	TRBJ2-2	.	.	CASSLGSMNTGELFF	TGTGCCAGCAGCTTAGGATCGATGAACACCGGGGAGCTGTTTTTT
TRBV19	TRBJ2-1	many	TRBD1	CASSRQGDEQFF	TGTGCCAGTAGTAGACAGGGGGATGAGCAGTTCTTC
TRBV7-9	TRBJ2-1	.	TRBD2	CASSSLGVAGDYNEQFF	TGTGCCAGCAGCTCCCTTGGGGTAGCGGGAGACTACAATGAGCAGTTCTTC
TRBV12-3/TRBV12-4	TRBJ2-6	.	.	CASKVSSGANVLTF	TGTGCCAGCAAGGTGAGCTCTGGGGCCAACGTCCTGACTTTC
TRBV4-1	TRBJ2-2	few	.	CASSQEAGRVNTGELFF	TGCGCCAGCAGCCAAGAGGCGGGCAGGGTGAACACCGGGGAGCTGTTTTTT
TRBV6-6	TRBJ2-7	.	.	CASSTRTFTWF	TGTGCCAGCAGTACACGGACTTTCACTTGGTTC
TRBV5-4	TRBJ1-2	few	.	CASSLASPPYGYTF	TGTGCCAGCAGCTTAGCCAGTCCTCCCTATGGCTACACCTTC
TRBV6-2/TRBV6-3	TRBJ2-5	.	.	CATTGPYHGTQYF	TGTGCCACCACGGGACCATACCATGGGACCCAGTACTTC
TRBV6-5	TRBJ2-2	few	.	CASRSWQGGTGELFF	TGTGCCAGCAGATCTTGGCAGGGTGGGACCGGGGAGCTGTTTTTT
TRBV7-2	TRBJ2-7	medium-sized	.	CASTQAYEQYF	TGTGCCAGCACCCAGGCGTACGAGCAGTACTTC
TRBV3-1	TRBJ1-1	few	.	CASSQSGNTEAFF	TGTGCCAGCAGCCAATCTGGGAACACTGAAGCTTTCTTT
TRBV12-3/TRBV12-4	TRBJ2-1	.	.	CASSLGTLNRYLSSYNEQFF	TGTGCCAGCAGTTTAGGGACTTTGAATCGCTACCTAAGCTCCTACAATGAGCAGTTCTTC
TRBV3-1	TRBJ1-6	.	.	CASGNYNSPLHF	TGTGCCAGCGGGAACTATAATTCACCCCTCCACTTT
TRBV12-3/TRBV12-4	TRBJ2-7	many	.	CASSLGESYEQYF	TGTGCCAGCAGTTTAGGAGAGTCCTACGAGCAGTACTTC
TRBV10-3	TRBJ1-5	.	.	CAIREQGNQPQHF	TGTGCCATCAGGGAACAGGGTAATCAGCCCCAGCATTTT
TRBV5-1	TRBJ2-7	many	TRBD1	CASSHTGEHEQYF	TGCGCCAGCAGCCATACAGGGGAACACGAGCAGTACTTC
TRBV21-1	TRBJ1-4	.	.	CASSNKGVWEKLFF	TGTGCCAGCAGCAATAAGGGGGTTTGGGAAAAACTGTTTTTT
TRBV10-3	TRBJ1-1	.	.	CAISGVSGYTEAFF	TGTGCCATCAGTGGTGTGTCAGGATACACTGAAGCTTTCTTT
TRBV20-1	TRBJ2-3	few	TRBD2	CSAETSSTDTQYF	TGCAGTGCCGAGACTAGCTCCACAGATACGCAGTATTTT
TRBV9	TRBJ2-1	few	TRBD2	CASSPRDYNNEQFF	TGTGCCAGCAGCCCCCGGGACTACAACAATGAGCAGTTCTTC